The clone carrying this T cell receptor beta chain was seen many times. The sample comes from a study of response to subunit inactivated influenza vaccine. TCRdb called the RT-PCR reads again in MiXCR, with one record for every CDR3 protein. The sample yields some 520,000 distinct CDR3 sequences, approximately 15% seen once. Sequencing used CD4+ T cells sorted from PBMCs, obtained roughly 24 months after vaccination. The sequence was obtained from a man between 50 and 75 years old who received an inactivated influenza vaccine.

In DNA form, the CDR3 reads TGTGCCAGCAGGCAACAGGCGAACACTGAAGCTTTCTTT. Residues: CASRQQANTEAFF. V and J are TRBV6-2 or TRBV6-3 and TRBJ1-1; D is possibly TRBD1 (5 bases). The germline V and J ends were trimmed by 6 bases and 1 base, with 9 bases remaining between them. The CDR3 sequence is 13 residues long. Looked up from germline, CDR1 is MNHEY and CDR2 is SVGEGT.